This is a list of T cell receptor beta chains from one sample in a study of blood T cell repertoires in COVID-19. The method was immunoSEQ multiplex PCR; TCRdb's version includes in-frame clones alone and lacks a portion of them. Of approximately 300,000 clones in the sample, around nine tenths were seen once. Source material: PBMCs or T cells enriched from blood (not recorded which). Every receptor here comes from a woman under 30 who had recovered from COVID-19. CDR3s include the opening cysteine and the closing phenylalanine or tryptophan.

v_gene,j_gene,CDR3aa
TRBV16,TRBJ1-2,CASSPRSGYDGYTF
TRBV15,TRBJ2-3,CATSREDRASDTQYF
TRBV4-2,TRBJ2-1,CASSQEIASGRDEQFF
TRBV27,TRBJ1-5,CASSRQGGGQPQHF
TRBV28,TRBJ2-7,CASSSPGTVSSYEQYF
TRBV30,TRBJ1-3,CAWSVLRDNSGNTIYF
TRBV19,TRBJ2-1,CASSIPGQGFDNEQFF
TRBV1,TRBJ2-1,CTSSQVGGSPYNEQFF
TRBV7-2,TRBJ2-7,CASSLRRGDNPYEQYF
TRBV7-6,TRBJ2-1,CASSLAFQRERPYNEQFF
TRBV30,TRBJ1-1,CAWFDSMNTEAFF
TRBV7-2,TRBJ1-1,CASSPRAELGNTEAFF
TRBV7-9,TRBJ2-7,CASSLTGYEQYF
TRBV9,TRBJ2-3,CASSLSMRTDTQYF
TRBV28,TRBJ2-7,CASLRLAGVYEQYF
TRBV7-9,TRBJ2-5,CASASSYREETQYF
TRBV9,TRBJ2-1,CASSPFPSSYNEQFF
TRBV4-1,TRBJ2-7,CATPPGQDISYEQYF
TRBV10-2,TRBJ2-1,CASSSGEQFF
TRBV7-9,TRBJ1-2,CASSFQRRGLYGYTF
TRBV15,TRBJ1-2,CATSRETGQVAYGYTF
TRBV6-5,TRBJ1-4,CASGGSTNEKLFF
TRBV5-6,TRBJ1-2,CASSLASGYTF
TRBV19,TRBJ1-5,CASRTGKVTNQPQHF
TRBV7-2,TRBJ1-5,CASSLLGGGTLSNQPQHF
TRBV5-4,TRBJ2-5,CASSLGGAEETQYF
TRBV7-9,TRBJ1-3,CASSPGLPRAGNTIYF
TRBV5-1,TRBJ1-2,CASGQDRPYGYTF
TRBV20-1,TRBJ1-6,CSASRWGEYNSPLHF
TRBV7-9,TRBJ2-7,CASSWAGVGYEQYF
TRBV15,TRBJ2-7,CATSRAGAGASEQYF
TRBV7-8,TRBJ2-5,CASSLVSGLPNSETQYF
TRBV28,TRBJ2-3,CASSDPGTGSTDTQYF
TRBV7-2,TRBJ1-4,CASSLGTANEKLFF
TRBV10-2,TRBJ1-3,CASSISSWGNTIYF
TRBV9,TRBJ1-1,CASSAKGGDEAFF
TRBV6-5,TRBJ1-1,CASSVLDRLNTEAFF
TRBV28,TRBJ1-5,CASSLMGTNANQPQHF
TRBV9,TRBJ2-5,CASSVGIGGETQYF
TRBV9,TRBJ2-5,CASSQETSGSLSQYF
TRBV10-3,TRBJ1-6,CAISDSRGAGSSPLHF
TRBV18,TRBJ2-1,CASSPPLAGSYNEQFF
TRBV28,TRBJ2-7,CASSRYTKTYEQYF
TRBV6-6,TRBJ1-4,CASSYPRGQGEKLFF
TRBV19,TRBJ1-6,CASSRDRDYNSPLHF